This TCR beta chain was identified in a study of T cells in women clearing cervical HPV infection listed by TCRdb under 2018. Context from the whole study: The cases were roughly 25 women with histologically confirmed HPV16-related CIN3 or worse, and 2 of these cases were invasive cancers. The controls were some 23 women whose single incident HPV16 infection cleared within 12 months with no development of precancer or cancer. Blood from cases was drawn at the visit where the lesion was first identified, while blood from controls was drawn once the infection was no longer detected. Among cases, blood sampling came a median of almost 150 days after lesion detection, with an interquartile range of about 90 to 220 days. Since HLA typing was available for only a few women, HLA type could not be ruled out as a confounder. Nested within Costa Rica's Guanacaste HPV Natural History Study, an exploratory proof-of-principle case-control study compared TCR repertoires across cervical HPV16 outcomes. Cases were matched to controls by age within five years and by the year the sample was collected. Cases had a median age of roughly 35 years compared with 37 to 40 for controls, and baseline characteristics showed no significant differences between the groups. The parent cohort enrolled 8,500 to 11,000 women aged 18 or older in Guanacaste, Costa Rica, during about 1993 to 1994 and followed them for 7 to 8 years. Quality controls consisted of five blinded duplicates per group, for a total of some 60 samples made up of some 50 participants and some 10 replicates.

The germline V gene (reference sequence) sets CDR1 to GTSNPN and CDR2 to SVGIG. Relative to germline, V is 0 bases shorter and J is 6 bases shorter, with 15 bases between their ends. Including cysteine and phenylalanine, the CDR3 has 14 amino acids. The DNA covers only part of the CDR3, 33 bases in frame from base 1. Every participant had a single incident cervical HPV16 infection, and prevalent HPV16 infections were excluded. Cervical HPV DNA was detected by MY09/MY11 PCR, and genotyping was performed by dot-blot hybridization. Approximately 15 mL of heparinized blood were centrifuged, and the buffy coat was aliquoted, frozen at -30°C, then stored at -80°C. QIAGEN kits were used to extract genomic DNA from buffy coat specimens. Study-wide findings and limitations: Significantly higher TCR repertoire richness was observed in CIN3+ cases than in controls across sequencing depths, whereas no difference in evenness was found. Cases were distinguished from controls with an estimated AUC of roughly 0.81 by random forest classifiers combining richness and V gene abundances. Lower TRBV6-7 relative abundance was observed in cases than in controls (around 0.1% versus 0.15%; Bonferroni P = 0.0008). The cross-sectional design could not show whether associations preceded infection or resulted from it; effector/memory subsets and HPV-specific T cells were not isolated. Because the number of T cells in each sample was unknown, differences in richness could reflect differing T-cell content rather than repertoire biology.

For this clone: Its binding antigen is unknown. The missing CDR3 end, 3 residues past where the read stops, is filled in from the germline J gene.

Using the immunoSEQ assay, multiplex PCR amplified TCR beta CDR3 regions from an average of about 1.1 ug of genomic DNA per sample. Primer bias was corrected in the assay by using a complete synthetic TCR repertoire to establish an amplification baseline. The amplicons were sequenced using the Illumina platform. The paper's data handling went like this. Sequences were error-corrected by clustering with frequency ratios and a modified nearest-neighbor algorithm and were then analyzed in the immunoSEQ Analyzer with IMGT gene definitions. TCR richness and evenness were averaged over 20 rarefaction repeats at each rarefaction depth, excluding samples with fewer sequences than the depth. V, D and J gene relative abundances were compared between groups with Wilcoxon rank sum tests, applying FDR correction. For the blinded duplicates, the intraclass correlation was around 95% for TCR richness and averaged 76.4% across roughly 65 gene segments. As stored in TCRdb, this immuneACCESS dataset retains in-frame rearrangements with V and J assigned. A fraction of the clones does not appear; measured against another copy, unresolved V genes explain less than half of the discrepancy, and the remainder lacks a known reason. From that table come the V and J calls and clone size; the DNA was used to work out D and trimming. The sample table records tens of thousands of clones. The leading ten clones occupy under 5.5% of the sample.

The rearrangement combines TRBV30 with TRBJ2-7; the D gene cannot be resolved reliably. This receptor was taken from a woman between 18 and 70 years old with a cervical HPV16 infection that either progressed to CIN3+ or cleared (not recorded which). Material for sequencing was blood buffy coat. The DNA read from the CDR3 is TGTGCCTGGAGTGTAAGGTGGTGGGCCACCGAG. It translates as CAWSVRWWATE. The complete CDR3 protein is CAWSVRWWATEQYF.